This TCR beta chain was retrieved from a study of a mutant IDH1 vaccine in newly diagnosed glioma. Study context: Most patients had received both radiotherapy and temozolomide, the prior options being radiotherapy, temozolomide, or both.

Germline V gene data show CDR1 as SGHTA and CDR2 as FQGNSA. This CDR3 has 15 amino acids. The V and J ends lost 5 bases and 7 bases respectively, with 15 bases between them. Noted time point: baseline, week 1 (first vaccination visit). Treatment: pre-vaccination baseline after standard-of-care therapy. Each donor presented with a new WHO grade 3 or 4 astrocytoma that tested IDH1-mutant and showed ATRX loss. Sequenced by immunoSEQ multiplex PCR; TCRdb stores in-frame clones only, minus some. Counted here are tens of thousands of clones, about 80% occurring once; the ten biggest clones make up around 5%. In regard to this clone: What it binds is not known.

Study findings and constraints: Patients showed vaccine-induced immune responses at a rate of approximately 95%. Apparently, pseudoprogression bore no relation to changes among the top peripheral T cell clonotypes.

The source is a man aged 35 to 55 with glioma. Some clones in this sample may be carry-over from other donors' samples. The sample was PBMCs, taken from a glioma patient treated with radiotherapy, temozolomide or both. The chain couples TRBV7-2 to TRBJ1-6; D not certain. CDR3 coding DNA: TGTGCCAGCAGCACCCGGTCTTTCGGGAATTCACCCCTCCACTTT. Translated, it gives CASSTRSFGNSPLHF.